This TCR beta chain was sequenced for a study of T cell responses to AZD1222 COVID-19 vaccine. Study outcomes and limitations: Spike-wide coverage was observed for vaccine-associated CD4 TCRs, with dominant responses at 160-218 and 743-854.

TCRdb keeps only in-frame clones here, not all; method: immunoSEQ multiplex PCR. The sample lists about 72,000 clones, about 89% occurring once. Second doses at about 4 or about 12 weeks were pooled. V was shortened by 2 bases and J by 0 bases, with 7 bases between the two germline ends. CDR1 is MRHNA, CDR2 SNTAGT, per germline. The CDR3 covers 14 residues. About this clone itself: Its matching antigen is unknown.

This specimen consisted of peripheral blood, obtained 28 days after the second AZD1222 dose. This chain uses TRBV6-4 with TRBJ1-1; D is uncertain. This sequence originates from an adult who received the AZD1222 COVID-19 vaccine. The CDR3 nucleotides are TGTGCCAGCAGTGACACAAACTTGAACACTGAAGCTTTCTTT. Protein sequence: CASSDTNLNTEAFF.